The 15 T cell receptor beta chains below were found in one sample sequenced in a study. TCRdb re-analysed the 5' RACE reads in MiXCR, keeping a single row per CDR3 protein. The table shows 34,000 or so distinct CDR3 sequences, with over 25% occurring only once. The sorted Tregs were CD4+CD25+CD127-/low cells. Sequenced sample: tumor-infiltrating Tregs sorted from the breast tumor. Every receptor here comes from a female donor with breast cancer.

This rearrangement joins TRBV20-1 to TRBJ2-7; weak D call: TRBD2 (5 bases). The CDR3 is made up of 15 amino acids. Germline V lookup: CDR1 DFQATT, CDR2 SNEGSKA (reference sequence). Trimming stripped 4 bases from V and 2 bases from J, with 18 bases between. The CDR3 here is CSATIFGRNTYEQYF. CDR3 nucleotides: TGCAGTGCTACCATTTTTGGGAGAAACACCTACGAGCAGTACTTC.

Turning to this clonotype: A read error is possible here, since a much larger clone lies one base away. The chain carries TRBV29-1 and TRBJ2-7; no clear D gene. The ends were cut back, 4 bases at V and 6 bases at J, with 16 bases in the middle. Germline V CDR1 and CDR2: SQVTM, ANQGSEA. The CDR3 length is 13 residues. The CDR3 protein is CSVGGGPPGEQYF. The CDR3, as DNA: TGCAGCGTTGGAGGCGGCCCCCCGGGCGAGCAGTACTTC.

This clonotype was counted ten times or more. The J gene is TRBJ2-7, the V gene TRBV9, with D perhaps matching TRBD1 or TRBD2 (6 bases each). In germline, CDR1 is SGDLS, CDR2 YYNGEE. Trimming took 2 bases from V and 4 from J, leaving 13 bases between them. This CDR3 is 14 amino acids long. For the CDR3, the DNA is TGTGCCAGCAGCGTGACAGGTGGAGGGTACGAGCAGTACTTC. Protein product: CASSVTGGGYEQYF. Filled out from reference TRBV9 and TRBJ2-7, the complete variable domain reads DSGVTQTPKHLITATGQRVTLRCSPRSGDLSVYWYQQSLDQGLQFLIQYYNGEERAKGNILERFSAQQFPDLHSELNLSSLELGDSALYFCASSVTGGGYEQYFGPGTRLTVT.

This clonotype was observed many times. For the CDR3, the DNA is TGTGCCAGCAGCCAAGGCCGAGAGACCCAGTACTTC. Residues: CASSQGRETQYF. This chain joins TRBV3-1 and TRBJ2-5, with unresolved D. The CDR3 contains 12 residues. Per the germline V gene, CDR1 is LGHDT and CDR2 is YNNKEL (reference sequence). The V end lost 1 base, the J end lost 4 bases, and 4 bases lay between the germline ends.

This clonotype was picked up a small number of times. The chain uses TRBV6-5 and TRBJ2-7, with TRBD2 matching over 11 bases. The CDR3 is 15 amino acids. J was trimmed by 2 bases and V by 4 bases; bases with no gene match: 4. CDR1 and CDR2 (germline): MNHEY, SVGAGI. CDR3 region: CASSSILAGAYEQYF. DNA for the CDR3: TGTGCCAGCAGTTCCATACTAGCGGGAGCCTACGAGCAGTACTTC.

This clonotype was detected ten times or more. The rearrangement uses TRBV6-1 and TRBJ1-1; 8 bases line up with TRBD1. After removal of 6 bases from V and 1 base from J, the junction contained 7 bases not matched to a gene. CDR1 and CDR2 from the germline V gene are MNHNS and SASEGT. The CDR3 extends over 15 amino acids. The CDR3 protein is CASRVGTGGNTEAFF. CDR3 DNA sequence: TGTGCCAGCAGGGTCGGGACAGGTGGGAACACTGAAGCTTTCTTT.

The V call is TRBV6-1, the J call TRBJ2-5, with 9 bases that match TRBD2. Germline V gene data show CDR1 as MNHNS and CDR2 as SASEGT. J was trimmed by 2 bases and V by 8 bases; bases with no gene match: 6. The CDR3 consists of 14 residues. The CDR3 loop is CASRMSGGQETQYF. The CDR3 DNA sequence: TGTGCCAGCCGGATGAGCGGGGGGCAAGAGACCCAGTACTTC.

The chain is built from TRBV5-1 and TRBJ1-1, with 7 bases identical to TRBD1. Trimming cost V 4 bases and J 5 bases; bases outside gene matches: 17. Germline V gives CDR1 SGHRS, CDR2 YFSETQ. The length of the CDR3 is 17 residues. In DNA, the CDR3 is TGCGCCAGCAGCCCGGCTTCAAAAGGGGGCGTTGGGACTGAAGCTTTCTTT. It codes for CASSPASKGGVGTEAFF.

Many counts were recorded for this clonotype. The CDR3 sequence: CASAVSRGGTEAFF. In nucleotides, the CDR3 is TGTGCCAGCGCAGTCTCCAGGGGGGGAACTGAAGCTTTCTTT. This chain uses TRBV12-3 or TRBV12-4 with TRBJ1-1; 7 nucleotides align to TRBD1. The ends lost 8 bases at V and 5 bases at J; junction bases unmatched: 11. The CDR3 sequence is 14 residues long.

J is TRBJ1-1 and V is TRBV7-9; D remains ambiguous. CDR1 is SEHNR and CDR2 is FQNEAQ in the germline V gene (reference sequence). V lost 5 bases and J 7 bases, leaving 29 bases between the germline ends. The CDR3 loop spans 18 amino acids. The CDR3 spells CASSPRALAGFTYNEAFF. The DNA for the CDR3 is TGTGCCAGCAGCCCAAGGGCGCTAGCGGGTTTCACCTACAATGAAGCTTTCTTT.

The V gene is TRBV6-5, the J gene TRBJ2-3; 8 positions agree with TRBD2. The CDR3 contains 13 residues. Germline lookup yields CDR1 MNHEY and CDR2 SVGAGI. The ends lost 7 bases at V and 9 bases at J; junction bases unmatched: 9. The chain's CDR3 is CASTRTSGETQYF. CDR3 DNA sequence: TGTGCCAGCACTCGAACTAGCGGTGAGACGCAGTATTTT.

This clonotype turned up a few times. The chain recombines TRBV7-2 with TRBJ2-7, with D possibly matching TRBD1 (6 bases). The germline CDR1 and CDR2 sequences are SGHTA and FQGNSA. There are 15 residues in the CDR3. V was shortened by 4 bases and J by 4 bases, with 17 bases between the two germline ends. CDR3 coding DNA: TGTGCCAGCAGCTCGCAGGGGAGAGCGATTTACGAGCAGTACTTC. Its protein is CASSSQGRAIYEQYF.

The table lists this clonotype with a few counts. The gene calls are TRBV9 and TRBJ1-1; D gene unclear. The CDR3 extends over 13 amino acids. Trimming removed 3 bases at V and 3 bases at J, with 9 bases between. Germline CDR1 reads SGDLS; CDR2 reads YYNGEE. The CDR3 bases are TGTGCCAGCAGCGCCGGGCGGGACACTGAAGCTTTCTTT. This sequence encodes CASSAGRDTEAFF.

The J gene is TRBJ1-1, the V gene TRBV25-1; D not certain. In germline, CDR1 is MGHDK, CDR2 SYGVNS. This CDR3 is 12 amino acids long. V shed 4 bases and J shed 11 bases, with 14 bases lying between them. The CDR3 bases are TGTGCCAGCAGTGTACCCCCCGGACGCGCTTTCTTT. It codes for CASSVPPGRAFF.

The sample holds one count of this clonotype. Lacking the conserved final phenylalanine or tryptophan, this CDR3 likely reflects a read error. This rearrangement joins TRBV12-3 or TRBV12-4 to TRBJ2-1, with D tentatively TRBD1 (6 bases). V gave up 7 bases and J gave up 6 bases, with 19 bases separating them. There are 15 residues in the CDR3. The CDR3 nucleotides are TGTGCCAGCATAGTTTATCCAGGGGAGATCAATGAGCAGTTCTCC. Amino acids: CASIVYPGEINEQFS.